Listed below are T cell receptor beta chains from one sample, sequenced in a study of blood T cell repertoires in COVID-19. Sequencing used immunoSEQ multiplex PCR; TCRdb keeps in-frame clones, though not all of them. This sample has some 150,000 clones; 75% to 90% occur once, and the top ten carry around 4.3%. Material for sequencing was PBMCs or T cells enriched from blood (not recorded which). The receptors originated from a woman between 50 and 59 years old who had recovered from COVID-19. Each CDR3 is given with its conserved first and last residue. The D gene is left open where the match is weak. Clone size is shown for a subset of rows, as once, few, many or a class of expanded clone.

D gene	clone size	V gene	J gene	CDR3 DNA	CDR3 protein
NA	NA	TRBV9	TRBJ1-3	TGTGCCAGCAGCGTAGGGTCCAGCTCTGGAAACACCATATATTTT	CASSVGSSSGNTIYF
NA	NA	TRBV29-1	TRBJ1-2	TGCAGCGCTCGTTTGGGCGCGGGTTCTAATGGCTACACCTTC	CSARLGAGSNGYTF
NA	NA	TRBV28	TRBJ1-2	TGTGCCAGCAGCCCCCCAGGGTCGGTCTATGGCTACACCTTC	CASSPPGSVYGYTF
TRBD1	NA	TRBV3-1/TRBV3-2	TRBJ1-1	TGTGCCAGCAGCCAAACGGACAGGGGGGGGTCAGCTTTCTTT	CASSQTDRGGSAFF
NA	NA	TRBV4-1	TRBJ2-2	TGCGCCAGCAGCGGTTCTAGCGCCACCGGGGAGCTGTTTTTT	CASSGSSATGELFF
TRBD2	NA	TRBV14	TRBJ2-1	TGTGCCAGCAGCCAATTTCGGGGGGAATACAATGAGCAGTTCTTC	CASSQFRGEYNEQFF
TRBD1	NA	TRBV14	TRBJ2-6	TGTGCCAGCAGCCACCGGTGGACAGGGGGCGCTGGGGCCAACGTCCTGACTTTC	CASSHRWTGGAGANVLTF
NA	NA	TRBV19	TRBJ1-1	TGTGCCAGTAAGCAGGGAAACACTGAAGCTTTCTTT	CASKQGNTEAFF
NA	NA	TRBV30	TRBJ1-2	TGTGCCTGGACAGGGGTGGGCGGTGGCTACACCTTC	CAWTGVGGGYTF
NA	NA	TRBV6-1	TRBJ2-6	TGTGCCAGCAGTGAGACAGAGATTTCTGGGGCCAACGTCCTGACTTTC	CASSETEISGANVLTF
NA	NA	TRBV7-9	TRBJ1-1	TGTGCCAGCAGCTTAGTGGGCAGGGGAACTGAAGCTTTCTTT	CASSLVGRGTEAFF
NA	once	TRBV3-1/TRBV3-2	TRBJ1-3	TGTGCCAGCAGCCAAGGATTAGCGTCCTCTGGAAACACCATATATTTT	CASSQGLASSGNTIYF
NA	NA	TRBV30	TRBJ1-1	TGTGCCTGGCACAAGAACACTGAAGCTTTCTTT	CAWHKNTEAFF
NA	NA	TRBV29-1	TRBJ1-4	TGCAGCGTTGAGGCTACTAATGAAAAACTGTTTTTT	CSVEATNEKLFF
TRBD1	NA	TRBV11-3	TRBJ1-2	TGTGCCAGCAGCAGAGACGGGACAGGATATGGCTACACCTTC	CASSRDGTGYGYTF
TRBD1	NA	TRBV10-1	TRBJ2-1	TGCGCCAGCCAGCGACAGGGGAAACACTCCTACAATGAGCAGTTCTTC	CASQRQGKHSYNEQFF
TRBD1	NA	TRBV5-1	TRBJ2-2	TGCGCCAGCAGCTTGGGGGACAGGGAGGACACCGGGGAGCTGTTTTTT	CASSLGDREDTGELFF
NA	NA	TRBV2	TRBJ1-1	TGTGCCAGCTCGGGAGGCTTGAACACTGAAGCTTTCTTT	CASSGGLNTEAFF
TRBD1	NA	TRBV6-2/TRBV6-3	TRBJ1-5	TGTGCCAGCAGCCCCCGGACAGGGGGCGATCAGCCCCAGCATTTT	CASSPRTGGDQPQHF
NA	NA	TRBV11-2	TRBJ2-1	TGTGCCAGCAGCACCGCAACGGGACACATCTACAATGAGCAGTTCTTC	CASSTATGHIYNEQFF
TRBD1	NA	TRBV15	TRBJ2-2	TGTGCCACCAGTGTGACAGGGGCCGGGGAGCTGTTTTTT	CATSVTGAGELFF
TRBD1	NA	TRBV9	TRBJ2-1	TGTGCCAGCAGCGTCGTAGGGGGCGTTAATGAGCAGTTCTTC	CASSVVGGVNEQFF
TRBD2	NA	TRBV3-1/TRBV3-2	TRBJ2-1	TGTGCCAGCAGCGCCCTGAGGCGGGAGGGCACTGAGCAGTTCTTC	CASSALRREGTEQFF
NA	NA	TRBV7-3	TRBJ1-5	TGTGCCAGCAGCGAAGTAGATCAGCCCCAGCATTTT	CASSEVDQPQHF
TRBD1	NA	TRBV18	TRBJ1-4	TGTGCCAGCTCACCCACTGGGACAGCTAATGAAAAACTGTTTTTT	CASSPTGTANEKLFF
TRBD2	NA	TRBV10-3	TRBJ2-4	TGTGCCATCAGTGAGGGGCGGGGGGGCCTTCAGTACTTC	CAISEGRGGLQYF
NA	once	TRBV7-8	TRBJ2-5	TGTGCCAGCAGCCCGAGTGTGGAGACCCAGTACTTC	CASSPSVETQYF
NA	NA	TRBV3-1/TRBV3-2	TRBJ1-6	TGTGCCAGCAGCCAAGGAGGCAGGGGTTCACCCCTCCACTTT	CASSQGGRGSPLHF
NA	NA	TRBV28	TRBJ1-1	TGTGCCAGCAGTTTAGCGTACAGCGAAGCTTTCTTT	CASSLAYSEAFF
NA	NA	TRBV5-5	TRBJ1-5	TGTGCCAGCAGCTTAGAGAGGGGGATAGCCCAGCATTTT	CASSLERGIAQHF
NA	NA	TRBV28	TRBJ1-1	TGTGCCAGCAGTTTTTACGGTCCTTTGGTGAACACTGAAGCTTTCTTT	CASSFYGPLVNTEAFF
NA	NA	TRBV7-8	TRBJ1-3	TGTGCCAGCAGCTTAGGCCAGGGCCCCTCTGGAAACACCATATATTTT	CASSLGQGPSGNTIYF
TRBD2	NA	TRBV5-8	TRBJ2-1	TGTGCCAGCAGCACCAGAGAGTATTCGGGGGGGGAAAGGTATGAGCAGTTCTTC	CASSTREYSGGERYEQFF
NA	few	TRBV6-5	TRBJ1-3	TGTGCCAGCAGTTACTCGTCACAGAGCTCTGGAAACACCATATATTTT	CASSYSSQSSGNTIYF
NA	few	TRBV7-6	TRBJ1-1	TGTGCCAGCAGCTTAGGTCAGGGCCCCAGCACTGAAGCTTTCTTT	CASSLGQGPSTEAFF
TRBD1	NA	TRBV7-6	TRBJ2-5	TGTGCCAGCAGCCCCGGGACAGCTAAAGAGACCCAGTACTTC	CASSPGTAKETQYF